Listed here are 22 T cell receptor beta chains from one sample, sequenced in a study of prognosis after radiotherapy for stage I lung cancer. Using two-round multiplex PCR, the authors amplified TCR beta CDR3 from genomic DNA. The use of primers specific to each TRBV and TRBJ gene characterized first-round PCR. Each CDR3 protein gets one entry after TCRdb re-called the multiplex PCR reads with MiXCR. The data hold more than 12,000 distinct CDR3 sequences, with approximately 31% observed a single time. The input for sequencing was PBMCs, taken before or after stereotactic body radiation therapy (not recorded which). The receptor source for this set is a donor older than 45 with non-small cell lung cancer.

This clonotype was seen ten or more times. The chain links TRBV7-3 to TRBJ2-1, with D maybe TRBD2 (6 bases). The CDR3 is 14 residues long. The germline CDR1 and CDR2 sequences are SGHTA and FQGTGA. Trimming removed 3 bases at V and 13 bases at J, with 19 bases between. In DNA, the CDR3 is TGTGCCAGCAGCTTGGGGGGAAGAGAATCTCCTCAGTTCTTC. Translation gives CASSLGGRESPQFF.

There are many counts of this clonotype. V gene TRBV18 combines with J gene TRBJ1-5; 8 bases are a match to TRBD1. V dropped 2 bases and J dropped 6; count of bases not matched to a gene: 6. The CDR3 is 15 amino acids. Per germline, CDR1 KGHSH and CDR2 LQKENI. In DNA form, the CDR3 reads TGTGCCAGCTCACCAGACAGGGGTCAGGGTCAGCCCCAGCATTTT. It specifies CASSPDRGQGQPQHF.

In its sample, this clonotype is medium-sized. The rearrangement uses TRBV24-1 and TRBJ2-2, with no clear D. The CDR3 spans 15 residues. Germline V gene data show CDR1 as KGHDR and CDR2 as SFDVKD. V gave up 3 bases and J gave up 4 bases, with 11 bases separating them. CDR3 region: CATSDPGIGTGELFF. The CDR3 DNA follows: TGTGCCACCAGTGATCCCGGCATAGGCACCGGGGAGCTGTTTTTT.

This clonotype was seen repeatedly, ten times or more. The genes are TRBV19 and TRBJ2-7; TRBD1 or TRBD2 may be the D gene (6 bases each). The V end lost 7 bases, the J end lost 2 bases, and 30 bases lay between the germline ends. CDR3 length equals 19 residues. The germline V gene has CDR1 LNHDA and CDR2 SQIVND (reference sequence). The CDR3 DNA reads TGTGCCAGTACCGAACTGGCGGGACACCGTATTAGGCCGCCCTACGAGCAGTACTTC. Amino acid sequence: CASTELAGHRIRPPYEQYF.

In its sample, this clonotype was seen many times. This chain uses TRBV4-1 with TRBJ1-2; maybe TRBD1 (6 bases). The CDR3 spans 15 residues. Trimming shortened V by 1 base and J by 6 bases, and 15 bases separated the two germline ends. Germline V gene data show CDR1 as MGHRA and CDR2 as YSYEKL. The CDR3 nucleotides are TGCGCCAGCAGCCAAGGGGCAACCGGGGGCGATGGCTACACCTTC. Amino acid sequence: CASSQGATGGDGYTF.

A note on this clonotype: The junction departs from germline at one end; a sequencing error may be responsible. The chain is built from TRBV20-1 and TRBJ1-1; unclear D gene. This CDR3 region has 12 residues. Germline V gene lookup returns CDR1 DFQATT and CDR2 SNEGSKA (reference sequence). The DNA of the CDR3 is TGCAGTGCTCAACGGTTGAACACTGAAGCTTCCTTT. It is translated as CSAQRLNTEASF.

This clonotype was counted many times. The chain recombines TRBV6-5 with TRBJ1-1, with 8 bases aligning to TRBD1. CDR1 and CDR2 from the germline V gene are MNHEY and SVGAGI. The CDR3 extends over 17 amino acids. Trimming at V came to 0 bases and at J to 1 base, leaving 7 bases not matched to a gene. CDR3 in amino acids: CASSYSNYQGANTEAFF. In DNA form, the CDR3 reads TGTGCCAGCAGTTACTCGAATTATCAGGGGGCGAACACTGAAGCTTTCTTT.

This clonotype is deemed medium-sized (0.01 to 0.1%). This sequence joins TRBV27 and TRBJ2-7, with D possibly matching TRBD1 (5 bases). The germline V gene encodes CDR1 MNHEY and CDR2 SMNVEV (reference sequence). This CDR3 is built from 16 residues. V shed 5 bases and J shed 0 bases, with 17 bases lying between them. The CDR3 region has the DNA TGTGCCAGCAGTCCAAACAGACAGAGAATCTCCTACGAGCAGTACTTC. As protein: CASSPNRQRISYEQYF.

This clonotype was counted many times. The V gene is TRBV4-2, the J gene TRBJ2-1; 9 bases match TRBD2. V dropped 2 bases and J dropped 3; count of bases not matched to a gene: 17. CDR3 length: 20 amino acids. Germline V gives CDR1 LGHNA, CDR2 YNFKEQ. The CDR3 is CASSQTIPGAGGQNYNEQFF. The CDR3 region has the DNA TGTGCCAGCAGCCAAACCATCCCGGGGGCGGGAGGGCAGAACTACAATGAGCAGTTCTTC.

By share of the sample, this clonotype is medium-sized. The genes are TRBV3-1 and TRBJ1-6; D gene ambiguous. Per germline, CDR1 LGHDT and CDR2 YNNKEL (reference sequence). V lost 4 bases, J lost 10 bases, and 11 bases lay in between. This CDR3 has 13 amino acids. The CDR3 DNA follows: TGTGCCAGCAGCCTACCTCGTGGGTCACCCCTCCACTTT. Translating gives CASSLPRGSPLHF.

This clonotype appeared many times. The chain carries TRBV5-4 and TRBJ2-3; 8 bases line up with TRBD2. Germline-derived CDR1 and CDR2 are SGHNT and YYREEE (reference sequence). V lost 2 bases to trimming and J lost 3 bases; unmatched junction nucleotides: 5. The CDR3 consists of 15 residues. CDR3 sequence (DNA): TGTGCCAGCAGCTTTGCAAGCGGGAGTACAGATACGCAGTATTTT. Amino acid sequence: CASSFASGSTDTQYF.

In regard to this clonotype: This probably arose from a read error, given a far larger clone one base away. DNA for the CDR3: TGTGCCAGCACTTTGGTGCGGTTCGGGGAGCTGTTTTTT. Its translation is CASTLVRFGELFF. The J gene is TRBJ2-2, the V gene TRBV6-5; D ambiguous. Trimming removed 7 bases at V and 7 bases at J, with 13 bases between. The CDR3 totals 13 residues. Per germline, CDR1 MNHEY and CDR2 SVGAGI.

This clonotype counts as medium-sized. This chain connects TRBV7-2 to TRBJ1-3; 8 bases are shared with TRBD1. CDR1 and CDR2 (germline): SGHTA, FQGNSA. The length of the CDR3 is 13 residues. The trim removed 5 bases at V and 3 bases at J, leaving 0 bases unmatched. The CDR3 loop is CASSDRGGNTIYF. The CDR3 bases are TGTGCCAGCAGCGACAGGGGTGGAAACACCATATATTTT.

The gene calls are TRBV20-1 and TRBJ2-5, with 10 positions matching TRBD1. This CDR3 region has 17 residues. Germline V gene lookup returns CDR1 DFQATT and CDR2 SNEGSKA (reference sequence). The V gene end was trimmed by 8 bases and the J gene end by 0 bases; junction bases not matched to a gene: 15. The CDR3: CSSIDYWTGGDQETQYF. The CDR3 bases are TGCAGTTCTATAGATTATTGGACAGGGGGAGACCAAGAGACCCAGTACTTC.

The CDR3 reads CASSLGPAGGVCNEQFF. DNA for the CDR3: TGCGCCAGCAGCTTGGGCCCGGCGGGAGGGGTATGCAATGAGCAGTTCTTC. V and J are TRBV5-1 and TRBJ2-1, with TRBD2 matching over 9 bases. With V trimmed by 0 bases and J by 6 bases, 10 bases remained unmatched. Germline V lookup: CDR1 SGHRS, CDR2 YFSETQ. This CDR3 is 17 amino acids long. Filled out from reference TRBV5-1 and TRBJ2-1, the complete variable domain reads KAGVTQTPRYLIKTRGQQVTLSCSPISGHRSVSWYQQTPGQGLQFLFEYFSETQRNKGNFPGRFSGRQFSNSRSEMNVSTLELGDSALYLCASSLGPAGGVCNEQFFGPGTRLTVL.

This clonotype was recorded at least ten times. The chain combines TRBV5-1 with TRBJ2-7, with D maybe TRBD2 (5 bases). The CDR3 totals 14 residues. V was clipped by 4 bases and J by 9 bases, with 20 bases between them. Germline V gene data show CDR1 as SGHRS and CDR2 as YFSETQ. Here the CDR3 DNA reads TGCGCCAGCAGCCAACGGGGAAACCATGGTGGGCAGTACTTC. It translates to CASSQRGNHGGQYF.

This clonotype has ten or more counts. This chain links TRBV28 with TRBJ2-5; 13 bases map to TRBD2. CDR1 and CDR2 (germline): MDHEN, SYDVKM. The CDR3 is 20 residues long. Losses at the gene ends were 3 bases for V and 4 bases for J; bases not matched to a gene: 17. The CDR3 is CASSFRQGRALAGGPETQYF. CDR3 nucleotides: TGTGCCAGCAGTTTTCGTCAGGGGCGCGCACTAGCGGGAGGGCCAGAGACCCAGTACTTC.

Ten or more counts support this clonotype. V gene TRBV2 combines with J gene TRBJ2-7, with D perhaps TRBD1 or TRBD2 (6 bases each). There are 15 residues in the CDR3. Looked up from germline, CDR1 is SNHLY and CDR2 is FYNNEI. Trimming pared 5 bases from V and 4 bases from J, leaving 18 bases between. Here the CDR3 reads CASSSPRGGLYEQYF. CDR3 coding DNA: TGTGCCAGCAGTTCCCCAAGAGGGGGGCTATACGAGCAGTACTTC.

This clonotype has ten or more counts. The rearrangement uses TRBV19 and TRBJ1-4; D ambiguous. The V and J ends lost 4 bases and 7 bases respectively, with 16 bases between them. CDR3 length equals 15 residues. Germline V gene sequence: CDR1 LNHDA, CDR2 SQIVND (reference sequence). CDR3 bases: TGTGCCAGTAGTAATTCCCCCCGGCCGGCTGAAAAACTGTTTTTT. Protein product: CASSNSPRPAEKLFF.

CDR3 sequence reads: CARSDLPGQGSGEQYF. The CDR3 DNA follows: TGTGCCAGAAGTGATTTACCGGGACAGGGATCGGGTGAGCAGTACTTC. The genes are TRBV6-2 or TRBV6-3 and TRBJ2-7, with 9 bases that match TRBD1. The CDR3 consists of 16 residues. Trimming cost V 9 bases and J 7 bases; bases outside gene matches: 19. The germline gives CDR1 MNHEY, CDR2 SVGEGT.

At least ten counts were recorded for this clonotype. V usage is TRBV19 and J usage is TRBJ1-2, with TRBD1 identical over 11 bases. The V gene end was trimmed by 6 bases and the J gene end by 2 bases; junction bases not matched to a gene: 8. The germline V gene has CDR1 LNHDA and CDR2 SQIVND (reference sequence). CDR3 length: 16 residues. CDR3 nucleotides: TGTGCCAGTAGCCTTAGGACAGGGGGCGCAAACTATGGCTACACCTTC. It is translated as CASSLRTGGANYGYTF.

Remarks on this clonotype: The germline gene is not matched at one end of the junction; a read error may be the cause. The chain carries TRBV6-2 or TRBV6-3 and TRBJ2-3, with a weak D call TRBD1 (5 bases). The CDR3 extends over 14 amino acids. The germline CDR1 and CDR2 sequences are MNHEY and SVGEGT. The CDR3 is CASKVAVPTGTQYF. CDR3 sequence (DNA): TGTGCCAGCAAGGTTGCGGTCCCCACAGGTACGCAGTATTTT.